The clone carrying this TCR beta chain was recorded many times. Unique molecular identifiers were attached to individual cDNA molecules. From the 5' RACE reads, TCRdb called clonotypes with MiXCR, one entry per CDR3 protein. The sample lists about 35,000 distinct CDR3 sequences, around 5.7% occurring once. The sample belongs to a study of early T cells in non-severe SARS-CoV-2 infection. The CDR3 has 13 amino acids. V gave up 1 base and J gave up 6 bases, with 9 bases separating them. Germline V CDR1 and CDR2: MNHEY, SMNVEV (reference sequence). The TCR originated in an adult who was a healthcare worker with PCR-confirmed SARS-CoV-2 infection or an uninfected control (not recorded which). This chain uses TRBV27 with TRBJ1-1; possibly TRBD1 for D (6 bases). The sequenced sample was whole blood. CDR3 DNA sequence: TGTGCCAGCAGTTTATTCGGGGGGCCTGAAGCTTTCTTT. It specifies CASSLFGGPEAFF.